This TCR beta chain emerged from a study of cytotoxic CD8 clonotypes in ibrutinib-treated CLL. Study observations and caveats: At the start, clonality exceeded age-matched healthy donors and followed circulating CD8+ T-cell counts. Clonality, elevated at ibrutinib response, dropped back toward baseline at progression.

Assay used: immunoSEQ multiplex PCR; TCRdb lists only in-frame clones, some missing. Of thousands of clones in the sample, about 70% were seen once. Comment on this clone: As yet, its antigen is unknown.

This CDR3 comprises 12 residues. Germline V CDR1 and CDR2: SQVTM, ANQGSEA. The germline V and J ends were trimmed by 7 bases and 2 bases, with 11 bases remaining between them. The clonotype was recovered from a human donor with chronic lymphocytic leukemia. The chain carries TRBV29-1 and TRBJ1-1; TRBD1 might be the D (5 bases). Material: PBMCs, obtained before ibrutinib treatment. The chain's CDR3 is CSGSGLNTEAFF. The DNA for the CDR3 is TGCAGCGGATCGGGACTAAACACTGAAGCTTTCTTT.